This TCR beta chain appears in the sequencing data of a study of a mutant IDH1 vaccine in newly diagnosed glioma. Background on the study: Eight vaccine doses were administered to patients at weeks 1, 3, 5, 7, 11, 15, 19 and 23. Either 4-6 weeks after radiotherapy alone or alongside temozolomide, vaccination was begun. Previous treatment comprised radiotherapy, temozolomide, or both, mostly both. Findings and limits, study-wide: Patients mounted vaccine-induced immune responses in approximately 93% of cases.

Worth noting for this clone: The antigen is unknown.

Noted time point: week 5, during vaccination. Doses of 300 ug of mutant IDH1 20-mer peptide were given with topical imiquimod. Profiled with immunoSEQ multiplex PCR; TCRdb holds only in-frame clones, not every one. This table has 25,000 to 30,000 clones, approximately 90% appearing once. Looked up from germline, CDR1 is SGHDN and CDR2 is FVKESK. Trimming cost V 2 bases and J 7 bases, with 8 bases left between them. The CDR3 consists of 13 residues. The source was peripheral blood mononuclear cells (PBMCs), collected from a glioma patient whose treatment included an IDH1 peptide vaccine. The genes are TRBV14 and TRBJ2-2; tentative D call: TRBD1 (6 bases). The TCR comes from a woman between 40 and 50 years old with glioma. Some clones in this sample may be carry-over from other donors' samples. Here the CDR3 reads CASSQNRVGELFF. CDR3 in DNA: TGTGCCAGCAGCCAAAACAGGGTCGGGGAGCTGTTTTTT.